This TCR beta chain is drawn from a study of identical twins (dated by TCRdb to the mid-2010s). With respect to the entire study: To test whether fetal clonotypes persist, this study deep-sequenced TCR alpha and beta repertoires from monozygotic twins, from unrelated adults of various ages, and from cord blood. To rule out contamination, replicate twin experiments were performed at different times with different library preparation protocols. Study-wide conclusions, independent of this receptor: Because the same donors could not be followed over many years, conclusions were based on cross-sectional statistical analysis. Recombination models systematically underestimated out-of-frame TCR alpha sharing in monozygotic twins but agreed with sharing between unrelated individuals. Compared with coincidental sharing between unrelated individuals, out-of-frame TCR alpha sequences shared between twins showed an excess of sequences with low generation probability. In beta out-of-frame sequences, excess twin sharing was weaker, because having fewer shared sequences lowered the signal-to-noise ratio. Fewer insertions were carried by abundant cord blood beta clonotypes; a weaker similar trend was observed in young adult naive repertoires, while no such trend was observed in memory repertoires. Zero-insertion analyses could be partly confounded by invariant T cells such as MAIT and iNKT, although diverse VJ usage argued against such confounding for most clonotypes.

This clonotype has ten or more counts. Its antigen is unknown. One base away there is no much larger clone; base qualities are not given. The library was made by 5' RACE. Data came from an Illumina HiSeq 2000. A universal primer binding site was introduced by template switching, and a unique molecular identifier was present in the final cDNA, enabling accurate counting of TCR cDNA molecules. First-strand cDNA for TCR alpha and beta chains was synthesized from specific primers in the conserved constant-segment region. To control for contamination, every cDNA library carried two barcodes: a SMART-Mk sample barcode plus Illumina barcodes. TruSeq adapter sequences, together with Illumina sample barcodes, were added in two successive PCR steps. TCR alpha and beta cDNA libraries were sequenced on the Illumina HiSeq platform with custom primers. As for how the authors treated the data: MiGEC was used to process raw reads and extract unique molecular identifiers, and MiXCR was used to find CDR3 positions. Recombination models were inferred per individual with the repgenHMM and IGoR tools using an EM algorithm. The analysis of shared clonotypes was done with the tcR package in R, with sharing normalized by the product of cloneset sizes. To study raw recombination free of thymic and clonal selection effects, out-of-frame nonproductive sequences were analyzed. TCRdb applied fastp at Q25 and MiXCR to the public reads, then kept only in-frame beta chains. All rows with the same CDR3 protein become a single entry with the most common DNA and genes. TCRdb, not the original authors, processed these V and J calls. This sample gives 310,000 or so distinct CDR3 sequences in total; around 8.8% of them show up just once. The top ten clonotypes cover 2.1% of the sample.

Every donor was a healthy Caucasian. Three pairs of female monozygotic twins, all aged 18 to 29 years, were included in the twin cohort. Miltenyi CD45RO+ enrichment and human naive T-cell isolation kits were used to isolate memory (CD45RO+) and naive T cells from PBMC. Spanning cysteine to phenylalanine, the CDR3 consists of 14 amino acids. CDR3 DNA is the only sequence kept; it has 42 bases, read in frame from the first base. Trimming at the junction amounts to 4 bases on V and 2 bases on J, and the germline ends lie 13 bases apart. CDR1 SGHRS and CDR2 YFSETQ are derived from the germline V gene. The data also belong to a second study, concerning yellow fever vaccine responses in identical twins. As described in the second report: The T cell response to vaccination in identical twins was reported by the authors to appear partly convergent and partly personalized. The study precisely tracked vaccine-responding T cell clones in identical twins.

Rearrangement joined TRBV5-1 to TRBJ2-7; there is no confident call for the D gene. Sequencing was done on a sample of memory (CD45RO+) T cells sorted from blood. Sample cell subset or site, as interpreted from the label and publication: CD45RO+ enriched T cells. The TCR originated in a woman under 30 in good health. This receptor has the CDR3 CASSLGSTTYEQYF. The sequenced DNA is TGCGCCAGCAGCCTAGGCTCCACCACCTACGAGCAGTACTTC. With all but the CDR3 taken from the reference TRBV5-1 and TRBJ2-7 genes, the full variable domain is: KAGVTQTPRYLIKTRGQQVTLSCSPISGHRSVSWYQQTPGQGLQFLFEYFSETQRNKGNFPGRFSGRQFSNSRSEMNVSTLELGDSALYLCASSLGSTTYEQYFGPGTRLTVT.